These 31 T cell receptor beta chains came from one sample sequenced in a study of blood T cell repertoires in COVID-19. Sequenced by immunoSEQ multiplex PCR; TCRdb stores in-frame clones only, minus some. The profile shows under 200,000 clones, 88% of them singletons. The source material was peripheral blood. All receptors come from a middle-aged man with active or convalescent COVID-19.

V usage is TRBV5-1 and J usage is TRBJ1-2, with 8 bases lining up with TRBD1. This CDR3 contains 14 residues. V lost 0 bases and J lost 6; bases outside the gene matches: 4. Germline values: CDR1 SGHRS, CDR2 YFSETQ. The CDR3 spells CASSLAAGQDGYTF. The CDR3 bases are TGCGCCAGCAGCTTGGCCGCGGGACAGGATGGCTACACCTTC.

The V gene is TRBV19, the J gene TRBJ1-6; a weak D match, TRBD1 (5 bases). The germline CDR1 and CDR2 sequences are LNHDA and SQIVND (reference sequence). V lost 5 bases and J 6 bases, leaving 17 bases between the germline ends. This CDR3 region has 16 residues. In DNA, the CDR3 is TGTGCCAGTAGTTCCTTGGACACCGGGGGTAATTCACCCCTCCACTTT. It encodes CASSSLDTGGNSPLHF.

This sequence joins TRBV7-2 and TRBJ2-1; 8 positions match TRBD2. This CDR3 contains 16 residues. CDR1 and CDR2 (germline): SGHTA, FQGNSA. V was clipped by 2 bases and J by 4 bases; unmatched bases: 7. DNA for the CDR3: TGTGCCAGCAGCTTATCGGCGGGAGGCGGGTACAATGAGCAGTTCTTC. Amino acid sequence: CASSLSAGGGYNEQFF. The complete variable domain, with remaining parts taken from reference TRBV7-2 and TRBJ2-1, reads GAGVSQSPSNKVTEKGKDVELRCDPISGHTALYWYRQSLGQGLEFLIYFQGNSAPDKSGLPSDRFSAERTGGSVSTLTIQRTQQEDSAVYLCASSLSAGGGYNEQFFGPGTRLTVL.

This clone was seen more than once but under ten times. This chain joins TRBV19 and TRBJ1-1; TRBD1 matches at 7 bases. The V and J ends lost 5 bases and 1 base, in that order; junction bases with no gene match: 7. CDR3 size: 15 residues. Germline CDR1 LNHDA, CDR2 SQIVND (reference sequence). This CDR3 reads CASSRTGTANTEAFF. In DNA, the CDR3 is TGTGCCAGTAGTCGGACCGGGACAGCGAACACTGAAGCTTTCTTT.

The chain links TRBV2 to TRBJ2-1, with a weak D call TRBD1 (6 bases). The CDR3 extends over 15 amino acids. V was pared by 0 bases and J by 7 bases, with 13 bases between. In germline, CDR1 is SNHLY, CDR2 FYNNEI. The CDR3 DNA sequence: TGTGCCAGCAGTGAAGCCCTCCCAGGGGCGAATGAGCAGTTCTTC. Translating gives CASSEALPGANEQFF.

This clone occurred a few times. In DNA, the CDR3 is TGTGCCAGCAGCCTCCGAAAAGGAATTTTTCGGGGAGATACGCAGTATTTT. It codes for CASSLRKGIFRGDTQYF. This rearrangement joins TRBV3-1 (or the pseudogene TRBV3-2) to TRBJ2-3; the D gene is possibly TRBD2 (5 bases). Germline CDR1 is LGHDT and CDR2 is YNNKEL (reference sequence). V was pared by 4 bases and J by 5 bases, with 22 bases between. The CDR3 runs to 17 residues.

The CDR3 DNA follows: TGTGCCAGCCTCTCTAGCGGGAGAGGCGAGCAGTACTTC. Translating gives CASLSSGRGEQYF. The rearrangement joins TRBV6-5 to TRBJ2-7, with 10 bases identical to TRBD2. The junction had 7 bases not matched to a gene; V was cut back by 8 bases and J by 6 bases. Germline-derived CDR1 and CDR2 are MNHEY and SVGAGI. The CDR3 consists of 13 residues.

This clone was seen a few times. The rearrangement uses TRBV29-1 and TRBJ1-4, with 8 bases identical to TRBD1. Germline V gene data show CDR1 as SQVTM and CDR2 as ANQGSEA. This CDR3 is 13 amino acids long. V trimming: 6 bases; J trimming: 4 bases; junction bases outside the gene matches: 4. The CDR3: CSVQGANNEKLFF. The CDR3 bases are TGCAGCGTCCAGGGGGCAAATAATGAAAAACTGTTTTTT.

This clone occurred once. This rearrangement joins TRBV29-1 to TRBJ1-1, with 7 bases matching TRBD1. The V gene end was trimmed by 7 bases and the J gene end by 5 bases; junction bases not matched to a gene: 10. CDR1 and CDR2 (germline): SQVTM, ANQGSEA. The CDR3 runs 13 residues. In DNA form, the CDR3 reads TGCAGCGCTGACAGGGCCGATGGTACTGAAGCTTTCTTT. This encodes CSADRADGTEAFF. Full variable domain (remainder filled in from reference TRBV29-1 and TRBJ1-1): SAVISQKPSRDICQRGTSLTIQCQVDSQVTMMFWYRQQPGQSLTLIATANQGSEATYESGFVIDKFPISRPNLTFSTLTVSNMSPEDSSIYLCSADRADGTEAFFGQGTRLTVV.

V is TRBV25-1 and J is TRBJ1-3, with D perhaps matching TRBD1 (5 bases). The CDR3 spans 17 residues. The ends were cut back, 3 bases at V and 3 bases at J, with 18 bases in the middle. The germline gives CDR1 MGHDK, CDR2 SYGVNS. The CDR3 is CASSDTGRKSFGNTIYF. The CDR3 DNA reads as TGTGCCAGCAGTGATACAGGCAGGAAAAGCTTTGGAAACACCATATATTTT.

This chain connects TRBV6-6 to TRBJ2-7; perhaps TRBD2 as D (6 bases). There are 15 residues in the CDR3. The germline gives CDR1 MNHNY, CDR2 SVGAGI (reference sequence). V dropped 6 bases and J dropped 2 bases, with 17 bases sitting between them. The CDR3 loop reads CASRSGSGPPYEQYF. The CDR3 DNA reads as TGTGCCAGCAGGAGTGGAAGCGGGCCCCCCTACGAGCAGTACTTC.

The chain recombines TRBV5-1 with TRBJ2-3; 8 positions agree with TRBD1. V lost 4 bases, J lost 0 bases, and 10 bases stayed unmatched. Germline loops: CDR1 SGHRS, CDR2 YFSETQ. The CDR3 is 17 amino acids. The CDR3 here is CASSPLQTGASTDTQYF. The CDR3 nucleotides are TGCGCCAGCAGCCCCCTCCAGACAGGGGCTAGCACAGATACGCAGTATTTT.

The J gene is TRBJ2-7, the V gene TRBV6-1; D may be TRBD2 (6 bases). V was shortened by 0 bases and J by 4 bases, with 10 bases between the two germline ends. The CDR3 contains 14 residues. Germline assignment: CDR1 MNHNS and CDR2 SASEGT. As DNA, the CDR3 is TGTGCCAGCAGTGAAGCGGGAGGCGCTTACGAGCAGTACTTC. The encoded protein is CASSEAGGAYEQYF.

In DNA, the CDR3 is TGTGCCAGCAGCCCCGGTCCGGACAGGGGCAGGGAGACCCAGTACTTC. Translated, it gives CASSPGPDRGRETQYF. This chain connects TRBV7-3 to TRBJ2-5, with TRBD1 identical over 9 bases. Germline V gene data show CDR1 as SGHTA and CDR2 as FQGTGA. CDR3 length equals 16 residues. Trimming removed 5 bases from V and 5 bases from J; junction bases left unmatched: 12.

The CDR3 bases are TGTGCCAGCAGCCACCCACCGGGACAGTCTATAAGGAGCAATCAGCCCCAGCATTTT. Its translation: CASSHPPGQSIRSNQPQHF. The chain combines TRBV7-9 with TRBJ1-5, with 7 positions matching TRBD1. In germline, CDR1 is SEHNR, CDR2 FQNEAQ (reference sequence). J gave up 1 base and V 5 bases, and 17 bases lay outside the gene matches. The CDR3 is 19 amino acids.

The CDR3 nucleotides are TGTGCCAGCGGGGACAGGGGGCGGGTTAATGACGAGCAGTACTTC. It codes for CASGDRGRVNDEQYF. The J gene is TRBJ2-7, the V gene TRBV6-5; 12 bases map to TRBD1. The V and J ends lost 8 bases and 5 bases, in that order; junction bases with no gene match: 10. The germline CDR1 and CDR2 sequences are MNHEY and SVGAGI. The CDR3 extends over 15 amino acids.

The chain joins TRBV5-1 to TRBJ2-7, with 7 bases matching TRBD1. The CDR3 has 13 residues. V was pared by 1 base and J by 4 bases, with 2 bases of the junction left unmatched. Germline CDR1 reads SGHRS; CDR2 reads YFSETQ. CDR3 sequence (DNA): TGCGCCAGCAGCTTGACGGGACAGTACGAGCAGTACTTC. Translating gives CASSLTGQYEQYF. The variable domain in full, completed from reference TRBV5-1 and TRBJ2-7, reads KAGVTQTPRYLIKTRGQQVTLSCSPISGHRSVSWYQQTPGQGLQFLFEYFSETQRNKGNFPGRFSGRQFSNSRSEMNVSTLELGDSALYLCASSLTGQYEQYFGPGTRLTVT.

V gene TRBV5-1 combines with J gene TRBJ1-1; 9 bases match TRBD1. The V segment lost 4 bases and the J segment 6 bases; nucleotides outside the gene matches: 13. The CDR3 runs to 16 residues. Germline V gene sequence: CDR1 SGHRS, CDR2 YFSETQ. The DNA for the CDR3 is TGCGCCAGCAGCCCTAAACCGGGACAGGGAGGAGCTGAAGCTTTCTTT. It yields the protein CASSPKPGQGGAEAFF.

The chain uses TRBV7-2 and TRBJ1-4; TRBD1 is a possible D gene (6 bases). Trimming stripped 6 bases from V and 4 bases from J, with 15 bases between. The CDR3 has 15 amino acids. Germline assignment: CDR1 SGHTA and CDR2 FQGNSA. CDR3 sequence (DNA): TGTGCCAGCAGACTGCAGGGGCCTGGTAATGAAAAACTGTTTTTT. It specifies CASRLQGPGNEKLFF.

The V and J genes are TRBV5-1 and TRBJ1-4, with 7 positions matching TRBD1. The V gene's germline CDR1 is SGHRS and CDR2 YFSETQ. The CDR3 runs 15 residues. J lost 8 bases, V lost 4 bases, and 11 bases had no gene match. The CDR3 here is CASSLLGGGGEKLFF. In DNA form, the CDR3 reads TGCGCCAGCAGCCTGTTAGGGGGCGGAGGGGAAAAACTGTTTTTT.

The chain combines TRBV15 with TRBJ1-2, with D perhaps matching TRBD1 (5 bases). Germline lookup yields CDR1 LNHNV and CDR2 YYDKDF (reference sequence). The CDR3 sequence is 15 residues long. V dropped 0 bases and J dropped 1 base, with 9 bases sitting between them. The CDR3 loop is CATSRDLQGNYGYTF. In DNA, the CDR3 is TGTGCCACCAGCAGAGACCTGCAGGGTAACTATGGCTACACCTTC. The full variable domain, with the rest looked up from reference TRBV15 and TRBJ1-2, is DAMVIQNPRYQVTQFGKPVTLSCSQTLNHNVMYWYQQKSSQAPKLLFHYYDKDFNNEADTPDNFQSRRPNTSFCFLDIRSPGLGDTAMYLCATSRDLQGNYGYTFGSGTRLTVV.

This clone appeared a single time. The gene calls are TRBV5-4 and TRBJ1-1; D remains unclear. Per germline, CDR1 SGHNT and CDR2 YYREEE (reference sequence). This CDR3 region has 16 residues. V shed 0 bases and J shed 0 bases, with 12 bases lying between them. This CDR3 reads CASSLDSGVMNTEAFF. The CDR3 region has the DNA TGTGCCAGCAGCTTGGATTCGGGAGTCATGAACACTGAAGCTTTCTTT.

The rearrangement links TRBV19 to TRBJ2-1; TRBD1 agrees at 9 bases. V shed 6 bases, J shed 5 bases, and the junction held 5 bases outside the gene matches. This CDR3 contains 14 residues. Germline V lookup: CDR1 LNHDA, CDR2 SQIVND (reference sequence). The CDR3 sequence: CASRDRGFHNEQFF. The CDR3 DNA is TGTGCCAGTAGGGACAGGGGATTCCACAATGAGCAGTTCTTC.

The CDR3 bases are TGTGCCAGCAGTGAAGCGCACGGGACAGGGTCCTACGAGCAGTACTTC. As protein: CASSEAHGTGSYEQYF. The genes are TRBV2 and TRBJ2-7; 9 bases agree with TRBD1. CDR1 and CDR2 (germline): SNHLY, FYNNEI. V gave up 0 bases and J gave up 1 base; unmatched junction bases: 4. This CDR3 region has 16 residues.

The CDR3 is CASSLERTSYTF. The CDR3 DNA sequence: TGTGCCAGCAGTCTAGAACGGACAAGCTACACCTTC. V is TRBV28 and J is TRBJ1-2; possibly TRBD1 for D (5 bases). From germline, CDR1 is MDHEN and CDR2 SYDVKM. This CDR3 is built from 12 residues. Trimming removed 5 bases at V and 9 bases at J, with 13 bases between.

The chain carries TRBV2 and TRBJ2-1, with 9 bases identical to TRBD1. V lost 6 bases and J lost 5; bases outside the gene matches: 5. Per germline, CDR1 SNHLY and CDR2 FYNNEI. The CDR3 runs to 14 residues. CDR3 region: CASRGTGLNNEQFF. The CDR3 nucleotides are TGTGCCAGCAGAGGGACAGGGCTAAACAATGAGCAGTTCTTC.

This chain links TRBV5-1 with TRBJ2-5, with TRBD1 matching 9 bases. Germline V lookup: CDR1 SGHRS, CDR2 YFSETQ. This CDR3 is built from 13 residues. The junction had 5 bases not matched to a gene; V was cut back by 5 bases and J by 6 bases. DNA for the CDR3: TGCGCCAGCAGTCAGGACAGGGGAAAGACCCAGTACTTC. It encodes CASSQDRGKTQYF.

The V and J genes are TRBV28 and TRBJ2-3; 12 bases line up with TRBD2. Trimming took 5 bases from V and 2 from J; bases not matched to a gene: 5. Germline values: CDR1 MDHEN, CDR2 SYDVKM. The CDR3 spans 16 residues. CDR3 loop: CASSHRTSGNTDTQYF. DNA of the CDR3: TGTGCCAGCAGTCACCGGACTAGCGGGAACACAGATACGCAGTATTTT.

The V call is TRBV7-3, the J call TRBJ1-2; 9 nucleotides line up with TRBD1. The CDR3 is 15 residues long. Germline lookup yields CDR1 SGHTA and CDR2 FQGTGA. The V segment lost 5 bases and the J segment 5 bases; nucleotides outside the gene matches: 9. CDR3 amino acids: CASSTDFGTGYGYTF. Here the CDR3 DNA reads TGTGCCAGCAGCACGGATTTTGGGACAGGGTATGGCTACACCTTC. The entire variable domain, with the rest obtained from reference TRBV7-3 and TRBJ1-2, is as follows: GAGVSQTPSNKVTEKGKYVELRCDPISGHTALYWYRQSLGQGPEFLIYFQGTGAADDSGLPNDRFFAVRPEGSVSTLKIQRTERGDSAVYLCASSTDFGTGYGYTFGSGTRLTVV.

The chain joins TRBV12-3 or TRBV12-4 to TRBJ1-2, with 9 bases lining up with TRBD1. V trimming: 6 bases; J trimming: 6 bases; junction bases outside the gene matches: 2. CDR3 length: 12 residues. CDR3 sequence reads: CASRTGGHGYTF. The DNA of the CDR3 is TGTGCCAGCAGGACAGGGGGGCATGGCTACACCTTC.

The chain carries TRBV11-3 and TRBJ1-1, with no clear D. The germline V gene encodes CDR1 SGHNT and CDR2 YENEEA. V lost 5 bases and J 1 base, leaving 8 bases between the germline ends. This CDR3 comprises 13 residues. The CDR3 reads CASSPTRNTEAFF. Here the CDR3 DNA reads TGTGCCAGCAGCCCCACAAGGAACACTGAAGCTTTCTTT.